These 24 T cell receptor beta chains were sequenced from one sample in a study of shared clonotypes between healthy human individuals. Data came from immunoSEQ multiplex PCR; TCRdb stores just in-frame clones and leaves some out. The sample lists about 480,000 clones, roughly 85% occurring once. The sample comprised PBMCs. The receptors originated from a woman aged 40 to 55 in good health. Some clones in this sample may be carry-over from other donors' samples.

In DNA form, the CDR3 reads TGCAGCGCTACACCACAGGGAAATGAGCAGTTCTTC. Amino acids: CSATPQGNEQFF. The chain combines TRBV29-1 with TRBJ2-1, with D possibly matching TRBD1 (6 bases). This CDR3 region has 12 residues. V lost 7 bases, J lost 7 bases, and 14 bases lay in between. From germline, CDR1 is SQVTM and CDR2 ANQGSEA.

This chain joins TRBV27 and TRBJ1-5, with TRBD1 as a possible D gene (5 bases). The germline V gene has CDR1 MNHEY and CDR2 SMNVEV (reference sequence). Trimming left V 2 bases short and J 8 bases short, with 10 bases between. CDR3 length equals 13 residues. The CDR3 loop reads CASSLQGLEPQHF. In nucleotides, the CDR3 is TGTGCCAGCAGTTTACAGGGTTTAGAGCCCCAGCATTTT.

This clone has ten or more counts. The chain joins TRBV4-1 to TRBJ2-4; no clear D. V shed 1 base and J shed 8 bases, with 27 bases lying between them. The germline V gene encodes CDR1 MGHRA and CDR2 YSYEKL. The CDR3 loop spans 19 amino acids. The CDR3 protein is CASSQGNRFVFSRADIQYF. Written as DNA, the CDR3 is TGCGCCAGCAGCCAAGGGAATAGGTTTGTCTTTAGCCGGGCGGACATTCAGTACTTC.

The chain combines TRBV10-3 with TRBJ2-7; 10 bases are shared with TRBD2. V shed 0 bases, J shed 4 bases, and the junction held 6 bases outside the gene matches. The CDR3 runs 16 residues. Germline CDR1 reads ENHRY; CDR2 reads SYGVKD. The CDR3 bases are TGTGCCATCAGTGAGTCGGTCCAGCGGGAGGGTTACGAGCAGTACTTC. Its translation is CAISESVQREGYEQYF.

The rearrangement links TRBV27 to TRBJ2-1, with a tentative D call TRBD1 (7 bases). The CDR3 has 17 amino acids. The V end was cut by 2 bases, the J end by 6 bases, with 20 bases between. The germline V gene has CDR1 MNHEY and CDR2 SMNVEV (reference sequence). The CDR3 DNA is TGTGCCAGCAGTTTAGGACGGTCCAGGGGGGTTTCCAATGAGCAGTTCTTC. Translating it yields CASSLGRSRGVSNEQFF.

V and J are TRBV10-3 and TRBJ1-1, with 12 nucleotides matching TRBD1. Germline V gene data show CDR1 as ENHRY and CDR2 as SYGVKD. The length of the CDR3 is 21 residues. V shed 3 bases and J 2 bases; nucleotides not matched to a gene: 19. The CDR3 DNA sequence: TGTGCCATCAGTGACATTATCGGGACAGGGGGCCCTTCCGCCAAAAACACTGAAGCTTTCTTT. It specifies CAISDIIGTGGPSAKNTEAFF.

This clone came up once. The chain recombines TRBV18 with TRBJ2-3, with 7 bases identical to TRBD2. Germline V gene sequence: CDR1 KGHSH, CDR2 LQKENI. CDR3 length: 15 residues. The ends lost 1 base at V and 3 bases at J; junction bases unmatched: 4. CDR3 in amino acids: CASSPQTSRTDTQYF. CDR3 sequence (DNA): TGTGCCAGCTCACCACAGACTAGCAGAACAGATACGCAGTATTTT.

CDR3 in amino acids: CASTGDTGELFF. CDR3 DNA sequence: TGTGCCAGCACGGGGGACACCGGGGAGCTGTTTTTT. The chain is built from TRBV19 and TRBJ2-2; the D gene is possibly TRBD2 (6 bases). The CDR3 sequence is 12 residues long. Trimming took off 9 bases at V and 3 bases at J, with 8 bases between the two ends. Looked up from germline, CDR1 is LNHDA and CDR2 is SQIVND (reference sequence).

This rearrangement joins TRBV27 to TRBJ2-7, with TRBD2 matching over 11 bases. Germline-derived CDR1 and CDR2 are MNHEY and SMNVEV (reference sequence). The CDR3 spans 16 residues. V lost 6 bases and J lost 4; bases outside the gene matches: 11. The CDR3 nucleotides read TGTGCCAGCAGGGAGGGTGTACTAGCGGGAGATTACGAGCAGTACTTC. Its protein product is CASREGVLAGDYEQYF.

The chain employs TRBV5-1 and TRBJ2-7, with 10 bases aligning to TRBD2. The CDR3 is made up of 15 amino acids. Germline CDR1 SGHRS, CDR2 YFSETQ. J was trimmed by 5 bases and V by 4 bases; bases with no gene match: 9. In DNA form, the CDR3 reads TGCGCCAGCAGCCCCTCTAGCGGGAGAATGGACGAGCAGTACTTC. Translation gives CASSPSSGRMDEQYF.

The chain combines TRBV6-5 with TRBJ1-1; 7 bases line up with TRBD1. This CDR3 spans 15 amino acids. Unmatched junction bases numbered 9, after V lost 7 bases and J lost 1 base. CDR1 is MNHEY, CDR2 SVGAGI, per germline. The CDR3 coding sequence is TGTGCCAGCAATCACAGGGGAGGGGCGAACACTGAAGCTTTCTTT. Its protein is CASNHRGGANTEAFF.

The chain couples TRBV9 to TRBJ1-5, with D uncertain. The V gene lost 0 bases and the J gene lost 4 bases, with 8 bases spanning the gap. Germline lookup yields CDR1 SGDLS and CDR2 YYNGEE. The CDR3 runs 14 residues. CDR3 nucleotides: TGTGCCAGCAGCGTAGACCTGACGAATCAGCCCCAGCATTTT. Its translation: CASSVDLTNQPQHF.

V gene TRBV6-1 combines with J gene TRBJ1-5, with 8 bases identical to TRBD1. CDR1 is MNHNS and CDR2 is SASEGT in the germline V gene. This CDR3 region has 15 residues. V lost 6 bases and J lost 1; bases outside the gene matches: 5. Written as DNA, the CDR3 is TGTGCCAGCAGGGACAGGGTTGGCAGCAATCAGCCCCAGCATTTT. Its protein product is CASRDRVGSNQPQHF.

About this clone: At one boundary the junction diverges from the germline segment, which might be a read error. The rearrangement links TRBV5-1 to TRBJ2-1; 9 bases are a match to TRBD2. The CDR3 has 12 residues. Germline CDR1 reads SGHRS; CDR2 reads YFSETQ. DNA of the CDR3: TGCGCCAGCAGCCTTGGGGCTAGCGGGGAGGTCTTC. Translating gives CASSLGASGEVF.

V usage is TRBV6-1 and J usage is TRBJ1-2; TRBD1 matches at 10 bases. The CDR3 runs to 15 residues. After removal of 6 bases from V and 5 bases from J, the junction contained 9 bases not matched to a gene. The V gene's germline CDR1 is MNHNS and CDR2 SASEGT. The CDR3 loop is CASSMGTGEGYGYTF. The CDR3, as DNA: TGTGCCAGCAGCATGGGGACAGGGGAAGGATATGGCTACACCTTC.

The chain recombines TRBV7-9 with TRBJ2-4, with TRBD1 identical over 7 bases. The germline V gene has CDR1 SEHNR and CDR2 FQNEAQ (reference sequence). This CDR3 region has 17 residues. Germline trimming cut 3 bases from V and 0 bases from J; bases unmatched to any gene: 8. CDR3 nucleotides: TGTGCCAGCAGCTTTTCAAGCACAGGGGTAGCCAAAAACATTCAGTACTTC. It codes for CASSFSSTGVAKNIQYF.

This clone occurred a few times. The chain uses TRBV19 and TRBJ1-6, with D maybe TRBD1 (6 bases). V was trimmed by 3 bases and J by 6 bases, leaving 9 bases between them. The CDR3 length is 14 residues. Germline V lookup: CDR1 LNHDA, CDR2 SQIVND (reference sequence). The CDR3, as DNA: TGTGCCAGTAGTATTGGCAGGGGTAATTCACCCCTCCACTTT. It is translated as CASSIGRGNSPLHF.

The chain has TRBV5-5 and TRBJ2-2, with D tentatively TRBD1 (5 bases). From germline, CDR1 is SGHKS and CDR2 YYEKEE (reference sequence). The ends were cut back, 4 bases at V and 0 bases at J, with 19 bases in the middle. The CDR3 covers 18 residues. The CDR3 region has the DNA TGTGCCAGCAGCGCTACGGCAACAGGCCATACGAACACCGGGGAGCTGTTTTTT. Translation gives CASSATATGHTNTGELFF. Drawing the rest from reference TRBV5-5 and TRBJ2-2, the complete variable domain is DAGVTQSPTHLIKTRGQQVTLRCSPISGHKSVSWYQQVLGQGPQFIFQYYEKEERGRGNFPDRFSARQFPNYSSELNVNALLLGDSALYLCASSATATGHTNTGELFFGEGSRLTVL.

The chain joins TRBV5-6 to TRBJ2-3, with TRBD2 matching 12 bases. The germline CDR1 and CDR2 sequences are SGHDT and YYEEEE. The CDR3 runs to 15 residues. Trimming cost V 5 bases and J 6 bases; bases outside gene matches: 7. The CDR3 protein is CASSALAGGGDTQYF. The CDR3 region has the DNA TGTGCCAGCAGTGCACTAGCGGGAGGAGGGGATACGCAGTATTTT.

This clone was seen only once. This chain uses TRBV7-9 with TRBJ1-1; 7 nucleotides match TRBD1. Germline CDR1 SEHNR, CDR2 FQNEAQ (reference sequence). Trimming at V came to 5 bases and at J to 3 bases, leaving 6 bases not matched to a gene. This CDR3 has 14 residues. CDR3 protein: CASSTTGADTEAFF. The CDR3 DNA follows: TGTGCCAGCAGCACCACAGGGGCGGACACTGAAGCTTTCTTT.

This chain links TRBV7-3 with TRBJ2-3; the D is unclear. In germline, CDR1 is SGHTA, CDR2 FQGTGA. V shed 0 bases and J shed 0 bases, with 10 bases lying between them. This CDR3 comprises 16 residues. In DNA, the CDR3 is TGTGCCAGCAGCTTAACCCAGCCCTTTAGCACAGATACGCAGTATTTT. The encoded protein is CASSLTQPFSTDTQYF.

CDR3 sequence reads: CASSLARGRNTEAFF. For the CDR3, the DNA is TGTGCCAGCAGCTTGGCCCGGGGCAGGAACACTGAAGCTTTCTTT. The rearrangement links TRBV5-8 to TRBJ1-1; a possible D gene is TRBD1 (5 bases). This CDR3 contains 15 residues. Germline-derived CDR1 and CDR2 are SGHTS and YDEGEE. V was clipped by 0 bases and J by 1 base, with 10 bases between them.

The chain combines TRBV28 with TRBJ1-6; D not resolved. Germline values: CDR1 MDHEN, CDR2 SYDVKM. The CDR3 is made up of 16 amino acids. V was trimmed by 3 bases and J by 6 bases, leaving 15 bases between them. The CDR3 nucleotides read TGTGCCAGCAGTTTTATTAAGGGTCTTGGTAATTCACCCCTCCACTTT. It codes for CASSFIKGLGNSPLHF.

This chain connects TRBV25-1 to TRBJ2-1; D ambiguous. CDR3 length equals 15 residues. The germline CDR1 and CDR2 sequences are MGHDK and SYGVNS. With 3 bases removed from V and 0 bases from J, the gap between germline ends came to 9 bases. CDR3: CASSDIPSSYNEQFF. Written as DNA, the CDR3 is TGTGCCAGCAGTGACATTCCGAGCTCCTACAATGAGCAGTTCTTC.